These 14 T cell receptor beta chains share one sample of origin, sequenced in a study of CD8 T cells in Susac syndrome. RNA, at about 0.45 to 1 ug, was reverse transcribed with random hexamers. TCRdb processed the immunoSEQ multiplex PCR reads anew with MiXCR; each CDR3 protein has one entry. In the table there are roughly 100,000 distinct CDR3 sequences, approximately 93% of which are singletons. Specimen: CD8+ T cells from PBMCs. The origin of the receptors is a human donor with Susac syndrome.

The chain links TRBV12-3 or TRBV12-4 to TRBJ2-5; 10 nucleotides line up with TRBD2. After removal of 4 bases from V and 1 base from J, the junction contained 3 bases not matched to a gene. The CDR3 has 15 amino acids. Here the CDR3 reads CASSSVAGGQETQYF. The CDR3 DNA reads TGTGCCAGCAGTTCGGTAGCGGGGGGCCAAGAGACCCAGTACTTC.

The chain is built from TRBV29-1 and TRBJ1-1; possible D gene TRBD1, 5 bases. The length of the CDR3 is 13 residues. The germline V gene has CDR1 SQVTM and CDR2 ANQGSEA. V lost 6 bases, J lost 4 bases, and 15 bases lay in between. CDR3 sequence (DNA): TGCAGCGTCCTTGGGGACTCACTCACTGAAGCTTTCTTT. Protein: CSVLGDSLTEAFF.

The CDR3 DNA sequence: TGTGCCAGCAGCCCCTCCACTAGCGGACGGTACCAAGAGACCCAGTACTTC. This encodes CASSPSTSGRYQETQYF. The genes are TRBV7-9 and TRBJ2-5; 8 positions agree with TRBD2. The germline gives CDR1 SEHNR, CDR2 FQNEAQ (reference sequence). CDR3 length: 17 amino acids. V lost 5 bases, J lost 0 bases, and 11 bases stayed unmatched.

The rearrangement uses TRBV19 and TRBJ2-7; 8 bases line up with TRBD1. CDR1 and CDR2 (germline): LNHDA, SQIVND (reference sequence). The length of the CDR3 is 14 residues. After removal of 5 bases from V and 4 bases from J, the junction contained 7 bases not matched to a gene. The CDR3 is CASSAGQGEYEQYF. CDR3 coding DNA: TGTGCCAGTAGTGCAGGACAGGGAGAGTACGAGCAGTACTTC. Combining the CDR3 with reference TRBV19 and TRBJ2-7 gives the whole variable domain DGGITQSPKYLFRKEGQNVTLSCEQNLNHDAMYWYRQDPGQGLRLIYYSQIVNDFQKGDIAEGYSVSREKKESFPLTVTSAQKNPTAFYLCASSAGQGEYEQYFGPGTRLTVT.

V usage is TRBV27 and J usage is TRBJ2-5, with a possible D match to TRBD2 (6 bases). The V end lost 6 bases, the J end lost 4 bases, and 18 bases lay between the germline ends. This CDR3 spans 15 amino acids. Looked up from germline, CDR1 is MNHEY and CDR2 is SMNVEV (reference sequence). CDR3 residues: CASSFQSAGRETQYF. Written as DNA, the CDR3 is TGTGCCAGCAGCTTCCAGTCGGCGGGGAGAGAGACCCAGTACTTC.

In DNA, the CDR3 is TGTGCCACCAGCAGAGATACAACCGAGGGCTACGAGCAGTACTTC. Translated, it gives CATSRDTTEGYEQYF. The V and J genes are TRBV15 and TRBJ2-7; D is possibly TRBD2 (5 bases). With 0 bases removed from V and 3 bases from J, the gap between germline ends came to 12 bases. CDR1 LNHNV and CDR2 YYDKDF come from the germline V gene (reference sequence). This CDR3 has 15 amino acids.

V and J are TRBV7-9 and TRBJ2-5; either TRBD1 or TRBD2 may fit D (5 bases each). The germline V and J ends were trimmed by 5 bases and 3 bases, with 13 bases remaining between them. The CDR3 is made up of 14 amino acids. Per the germline V gene, CDR1 is SEHNR and CDR2 is FQNEAQ (reference sequence). Here the CDR3 DNA reads TGTGCCAGCAGCACAGGACTGGGTGAAGAGACCCAGTACTTC. This encodes CASSTGLGEETQYF. The full variable domain, its missing parts supplied by reference TRBV7-9 and TRBJ2-5, is DTGVSQNPRHKITKRGQNVTFRCDPISEHNRLYWYRQTLGQGPEFLTYFQNEAQLEKSRLLSDRFSAERPKGSFSTLEIQRTEQGDSAMYLCASSTGLGEETQYFGPGTRLLVL.

The chain recombines TRBV5-4 with TRBJ1-3; D possibly corresponds to TRBD1 (6 bases). Germline CDR1 SGHNT, CDR2 YYREEE (reference sequence). The CDR3 extends over 13 amino acids. V was cut by 4 bases and J by 8 bases, with 13 bases left in between. Here the CDR3 DNA reads TGTGCCAGCAGCCCCTTGGGGGCAGACACCATATATTTT. It codes for CASSPLGADTIYF.

The chain recombines TRBV13 with TRBJ2-6, with a possible D match to TRBD1 (5 bases). This CDR3 contains 20 residues. Trimming cost V 2 bases and J 3 bases, with 23 bases left between them. Germline V CDR1 and CDR2: PRHDT, FYEKMQ (reference sequence). CDR3 amino acids: CASSLFILGQGDGGANVLTF. CDR3 sequence (DNA): TGTGCCAGCAGCTTATTTATTCTTGGACAAGGTGACGGTGGGGCCAACGTCCTGACTTTC.

This clonotype was detected only a few times. The rearrangement joins TRBV12-3 or TRBV12-4 to TRBJ2-2; no reliable D call. The V end lost 6 bases, the J end lost 5 bases, and 10 bases lay between the germline ends. This CDR3 is built from 13 residues. The CDR3 here is CASSPGPTGELFF. The CDR3 DNA reads as TGTGCCAGCAGCCCCGGGCCTACCGGGGAGCTGTTTTTT.

DNA of the CDR3: TGTGCCAGCAGTACTAGCGGAGCAAACTACAATGAGCAGTTCTTC. Amino acid sequence: CASSTSGANYNEQFF. This chain links TRBV9 with TRBJ2-1; TRBD2 matches at 8 bases. The CDR3 extends over 15 amino acids. Per the germline V gene, CDR1 is SGDLS and CDR2 is YYNGEE. J gave up 3 bases and V 5 bases, and 7 bases lay outside the gene matches.

The rearrangement links TRBV29-1 to TRBJ1-1, with TRBD1 as a possible D gene (5 bases). Deletions cut 6 bases from V and 1 base from J, with 9 bases between. The CDR3 length is 12 residues. Germline-derived CDR1 and CDR2 are SQVTM and ANQGSEA. CDR3 bases: TGCAGCGTCTCTACAGGGAACACTGAAGCTTTCTTT. Amino acids: CSVSTGNTEAFF.

The chain links TRBV13 to TRBJ1-2, with D tentatively TRBD1 (5 bases). The CDR3 runs to 13 residues. Trimming stripped 5 bases from V and 6 bases from J, with 13 bases between. Germline CDR1 PRHDT, CDR2 FYEKMQ (reference sequence). CDR3 nucleotide sequence: TGTGCCAGCAGCGGGGGGAGGGCGGATGGCTACACCTTC. Translated, it gives CASSGGRADGYTF. Based on the CDR3 plus reference TRBV13 and TRBJ1-2, the full variable domain is AAGVIQSPRHLIKEKRETATLKCYPIPRHDTVYWYQQGPGQDPQFLISFYEKMQSDKGSIPDRFSAQQFSDYHSELNMSSLELGDSALYFCASSGGRADGYTFGSGTRLTVV.

This chain joins TRBV6-5 and TRBJ1-2; 7 nucleotides agree with TRBD1. Germline V gene data show CDR1 as MNHEY and CDR2 as SVGAGI. This CDR3 contains 12 residues. Losses at the gene ends were 4 bases for V and 8 bases for J; bases not matched to a gene: 4. CDR3 residues: CASSWDSRGYTF. CDR3 nucleotide sequence: TGTGCCAGCAGTTGGGACAGTCGGGGCTACACCTTC.